These 6 T cell receptor beta chains were sequenced from one sample in a study of blood T cells in healthy people across ages. Sample-barcoded 5' priming and a J-beta primer mix drove a second PCR of roughly 6 to 12 cycles. TCRdb re-derived calls from the 5' RACE reads in MiXCR, one entry per CDR3 protein. Of roughly 1,500,000 distinct CDR3 sequences listed, roughly 32% were seen once; the top ten hold about 11%. Sequencing was performed on blood. Every receptor here comes from a woman aged 25 to 39 in good health.

The sample holds a few counts of this clonotype. The gene calls are TRBV10-2 and TRBJ2-1; 11 nucleotides agree with TRBD2. The V gene's germline CDR1 is WSHSY and CDR2 SAAADI. CDR3 length equals 16 residues. V shed 5 bases and J 8 bases; nucleotides not matched to a gene: 11. The CDR3 sequence is CASSTKPGTSGYEQFF. The CDR3 coding sequence is TGCGCCAGCAGTACAAAACCCGGGACTAGCGGCTATGAGCAGTTCTTC.

This clonotype was recorded a few times. The V gene is TRBV27, the J gene TRBJ2-1; no definite D call. V was shortened by 3 bases and J by 7 bases, with 19 bases between the two germline ends. The CDR3 has 16 amino acids. Germline assignment: CDR1 MNHEY and CDR2 SMNVEV (reference sequence). The CDR3 loop reads CASSFVNTYKMNEQFF. DNA of the CDR3: TGTGCCAGCAGTTTTGTCAATACCTATAAGATGAATGAGCAGTTCTTC.

This chain connects TRBV6-5 to TRBJ2-7; TRBD2 matches 11 bases. The CDR3 covers 18 residues. With V trimmed by 0 bases and J by 2 bases, 9 bases remained unmatched. Germline CDR1 reads MNHEY; CDR2 reads SVGAGI. The CDR3 here is CASSYSRTSGSRTYEQYF. Here the CDR3 DNA reads TGTGCCAGCAGTTACTCGAGGACTAGCGGGTCCCGAACCTACGAGCAGTACTTC.

In this sample, this clonotype turned up a few times. This sequence joins TRBV7-9 and TRBJ1-5, with D possibly matching TRBD1 (6 bases). Trimming stripped 4 bases from V and 0 bases from J, with 10 bases between. The germline V gene has CDR1 SEHNR and CDR2 FQNEAQ (reference sequence). The CDR3 covers 15 residues. The chain's CDR3 is CASSYGQYSNQPQHF. The CDR3, as DNA: TGTGCCAGCAGCTACGGACAGTATAGCAATCAGCCCCAGCATTTT.

V and J are TRBV7-9 and TRBJ2-1, with TRBD1 identical over 7 bases. The CDR3 is 16 amino acids. Germline CDR1 is SEHNR and CDR2 is FQNEAQ (reference sequence). V trimming: 5 bases; J trimming: 3 bases; junction bases outside the gene matches: 10. CDR3 loop: CASSDDRDRDYNEQFF. In DNA form, the CDR3 reads TGTGCCAGCAGCGACGACCGGGACAGAGACTACAATGAGCAGTTCTTC.

The rearrangement links TRBV24-1 to TRBJ2-3, with 10 bases matching TRBD2. The CDR3 is made up of 17 amino acids. V trimming: 3 bases; J trimming: 4 bases; junction bases outside the gene matches: 9. Germline-derived CDR1 and CDR2 are KGHDR and SFDVKD. CDR3 bases: TGTGCCACCAGTGATCCTCCTAGCGGGGGACTTTCAGATACGCAGTATTTT. This codes for CATSDPPSGGLSDTQYF.